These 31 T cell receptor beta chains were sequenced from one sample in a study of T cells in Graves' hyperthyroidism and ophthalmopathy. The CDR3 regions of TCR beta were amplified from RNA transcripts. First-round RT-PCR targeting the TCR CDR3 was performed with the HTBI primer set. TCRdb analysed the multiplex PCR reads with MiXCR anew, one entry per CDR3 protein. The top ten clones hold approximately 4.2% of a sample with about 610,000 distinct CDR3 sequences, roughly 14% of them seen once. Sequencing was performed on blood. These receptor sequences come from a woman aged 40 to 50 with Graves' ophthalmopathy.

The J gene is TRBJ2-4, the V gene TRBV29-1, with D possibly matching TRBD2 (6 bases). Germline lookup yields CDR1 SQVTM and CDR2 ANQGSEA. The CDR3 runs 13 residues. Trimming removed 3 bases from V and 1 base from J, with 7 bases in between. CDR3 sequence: CSVDGGAKNIQYF. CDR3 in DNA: TGCAGCGTTGACGGGGGTGCCAAAAACATTCAGTACTTC.

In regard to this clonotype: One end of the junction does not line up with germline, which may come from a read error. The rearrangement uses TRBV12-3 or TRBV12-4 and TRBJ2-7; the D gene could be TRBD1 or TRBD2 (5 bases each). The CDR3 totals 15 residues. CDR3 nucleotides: TGTGCCAGCGGTTTATCGGGGCCCTCCCCGGGGGAGCAGTACTTC. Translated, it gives CASGLSGPSPGEQYF.

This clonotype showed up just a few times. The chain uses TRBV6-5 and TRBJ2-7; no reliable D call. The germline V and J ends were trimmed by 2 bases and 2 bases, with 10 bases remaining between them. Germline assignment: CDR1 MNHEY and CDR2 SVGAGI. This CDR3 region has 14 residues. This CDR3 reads CASSYSTPTYEQYF. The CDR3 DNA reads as TGTGCCAGCAGTTACAGTACCCCGACCTACGAGCAGTACTTC.

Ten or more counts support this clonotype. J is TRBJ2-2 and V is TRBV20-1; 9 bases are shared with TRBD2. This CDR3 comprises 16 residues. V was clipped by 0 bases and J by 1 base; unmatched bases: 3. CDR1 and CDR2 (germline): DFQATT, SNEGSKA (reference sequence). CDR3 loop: CSARDVTSGNTGELFF. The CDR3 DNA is TGCAGTGCTAGAGATGTGACTAGCGGGAACACCGGGGAGCTGTTTTTT.

The CDR3 DNA reads as TGTGCCAGCAGGCTCACAGGGGGCGCGGGAGGCTACACCTTC. The encoded protein is CASRLTGGAGGYTF. This chain connects TRBV27 to TRBJ1-2; TRBD1 aligns across 9 bases. Trimming cost V 6 bases and J 8 bases; bases outside gene matches: 10. Germline CDR1 and CDR2: MNHEY and SMNVEV (reference sequence). This CDR3 contains 14 residues.

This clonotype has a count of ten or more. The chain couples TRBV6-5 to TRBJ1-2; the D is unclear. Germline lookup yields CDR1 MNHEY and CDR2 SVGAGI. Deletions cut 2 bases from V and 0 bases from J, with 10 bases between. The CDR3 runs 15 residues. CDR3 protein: CASSYDQGSNYGYTF. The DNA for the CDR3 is TGTGCCAGCAGTTACGACCAAGGATCTAACTATGGCTACACCTTC.

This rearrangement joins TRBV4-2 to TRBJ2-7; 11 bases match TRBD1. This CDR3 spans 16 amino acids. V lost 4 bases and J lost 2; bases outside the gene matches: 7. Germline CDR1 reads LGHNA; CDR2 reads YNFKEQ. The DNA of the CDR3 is TGTGCCAGCAGCCCGGCTGGGACAGGGGGTCCCTACGAGCAGTACTTC. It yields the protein CASSPAGTGGPYEQYF.

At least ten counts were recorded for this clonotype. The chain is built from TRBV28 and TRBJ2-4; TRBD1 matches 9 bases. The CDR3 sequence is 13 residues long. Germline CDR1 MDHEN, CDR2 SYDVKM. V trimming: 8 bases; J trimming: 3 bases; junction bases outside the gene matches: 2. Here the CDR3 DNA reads TGTGCCAGCGAGGACAGGGGCAAAAACATTCAGTACTTC. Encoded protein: CASEDRGKNIQYF.

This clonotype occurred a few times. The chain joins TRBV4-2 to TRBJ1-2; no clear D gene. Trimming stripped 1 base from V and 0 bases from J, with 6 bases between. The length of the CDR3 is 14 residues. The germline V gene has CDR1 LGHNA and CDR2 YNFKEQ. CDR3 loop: CASSQVTANYGYTF. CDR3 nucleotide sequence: TGTGCCAGCAGCCAAGTTACGGCTAACTATGGCTACACCTTC.

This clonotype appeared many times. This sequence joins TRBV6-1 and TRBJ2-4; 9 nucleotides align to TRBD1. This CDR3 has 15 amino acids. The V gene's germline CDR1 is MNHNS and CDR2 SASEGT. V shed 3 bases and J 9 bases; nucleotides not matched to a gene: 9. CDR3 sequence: CASSDLGTGLVIQYF. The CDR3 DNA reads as TGTGCCAGCAGTGACCTCGGGACAGGGTTGGTCATTCAGTACTTC.

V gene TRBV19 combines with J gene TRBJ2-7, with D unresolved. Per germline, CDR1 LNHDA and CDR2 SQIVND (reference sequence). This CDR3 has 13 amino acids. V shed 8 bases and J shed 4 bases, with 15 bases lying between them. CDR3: CASSGPYGYEQYF. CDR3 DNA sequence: TGTGCCAGTTCCGGACCCTACGGGTACGAGCAGTACTTC.

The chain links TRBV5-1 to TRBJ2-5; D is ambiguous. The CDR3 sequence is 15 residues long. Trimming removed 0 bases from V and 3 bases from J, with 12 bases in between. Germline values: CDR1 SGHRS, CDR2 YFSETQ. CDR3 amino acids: CASSLGVQREETQYF. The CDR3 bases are TGCGCCAGCAGCTTGGGGGTACAAAGAGAAGAGACCCAGTACTTC.

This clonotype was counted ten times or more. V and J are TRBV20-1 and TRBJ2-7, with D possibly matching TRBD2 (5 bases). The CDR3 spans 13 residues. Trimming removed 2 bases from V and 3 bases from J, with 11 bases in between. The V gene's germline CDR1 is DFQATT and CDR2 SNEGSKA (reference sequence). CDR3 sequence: CSARIDYNYEQYF. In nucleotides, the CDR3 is TGCAGTGCTAGAATAGACTACAACTACGAGCAGTACTTC.

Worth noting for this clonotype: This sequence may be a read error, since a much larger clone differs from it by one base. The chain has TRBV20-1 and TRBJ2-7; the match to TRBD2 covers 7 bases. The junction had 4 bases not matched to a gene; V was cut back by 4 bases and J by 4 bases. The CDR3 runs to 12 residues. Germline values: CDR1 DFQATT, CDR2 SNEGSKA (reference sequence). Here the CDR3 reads CSAIGAGYEQYF. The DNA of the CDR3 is TGCAGTGCTATAGGAGCGGGATACGAGCAGTACTTC.

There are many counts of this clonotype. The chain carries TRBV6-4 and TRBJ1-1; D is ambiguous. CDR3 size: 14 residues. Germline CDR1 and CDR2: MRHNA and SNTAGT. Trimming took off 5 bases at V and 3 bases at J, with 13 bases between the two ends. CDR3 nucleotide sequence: TGTGCCAGCAGTCAAAGTCCCGAGGACACTGAAGCTTTCTTT. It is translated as CASSQSPEDTEAFF.

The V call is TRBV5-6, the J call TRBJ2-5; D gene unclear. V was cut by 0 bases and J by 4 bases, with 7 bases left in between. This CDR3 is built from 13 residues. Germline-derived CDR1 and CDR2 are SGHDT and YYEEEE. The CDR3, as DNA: TGTGCCAGCAGCTTGGCCCAAAGAGAGACCCAGTACTTC. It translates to CASSLAQRETQYF. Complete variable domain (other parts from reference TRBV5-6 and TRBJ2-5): DAGVTQSPTHLIKTRGQQVTLRCSPKSGHDTVSWYQQALGQGPQFIFQYYEEEERQRGNFPDRFSGHQFPNYSSELNVNALLLGDSALYLCASSLAQRETQYFGPGTRLLVL.

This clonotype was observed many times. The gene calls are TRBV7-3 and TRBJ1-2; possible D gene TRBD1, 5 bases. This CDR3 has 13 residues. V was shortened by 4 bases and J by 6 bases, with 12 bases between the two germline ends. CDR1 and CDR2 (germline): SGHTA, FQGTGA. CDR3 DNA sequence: TGTGCCAGCAGCTGGGACGGGGCTGATGGCTACACCTTC. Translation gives CASSWDGADGYTF.

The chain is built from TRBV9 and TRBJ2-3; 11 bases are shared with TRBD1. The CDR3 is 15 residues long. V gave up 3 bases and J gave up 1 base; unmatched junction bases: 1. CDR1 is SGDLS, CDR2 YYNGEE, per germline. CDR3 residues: CASSAGQGGTDTQYF. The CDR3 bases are TGTGCCAGCAGCGCGGGACAGGGGGGCACAGATACGCAGTATTTT.

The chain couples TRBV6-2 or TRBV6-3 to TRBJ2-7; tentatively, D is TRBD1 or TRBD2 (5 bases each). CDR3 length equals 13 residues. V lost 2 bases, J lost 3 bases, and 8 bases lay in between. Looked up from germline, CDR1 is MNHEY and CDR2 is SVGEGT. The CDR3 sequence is CASSYEGYYEQYF. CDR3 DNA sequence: TGTGCCAGCAGTTACGAGGGGTACTACGAGCAGTACTTC.

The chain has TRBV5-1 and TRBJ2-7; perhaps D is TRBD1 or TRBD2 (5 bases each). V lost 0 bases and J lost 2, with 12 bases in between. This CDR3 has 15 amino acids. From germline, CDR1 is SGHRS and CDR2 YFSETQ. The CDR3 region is CASSLEGDRTYEQYF. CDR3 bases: TGCGCCAGCAGCTTGGAAGGGGACCGGACCTACGAGCAGTACTTC.

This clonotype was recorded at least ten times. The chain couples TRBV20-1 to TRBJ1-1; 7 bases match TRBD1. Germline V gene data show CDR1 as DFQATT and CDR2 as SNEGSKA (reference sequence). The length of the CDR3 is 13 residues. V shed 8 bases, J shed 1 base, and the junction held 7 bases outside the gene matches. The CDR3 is CSQQTGRNTEAFF. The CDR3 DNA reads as TGCAGTCAACAGACAGGGCGGAACACTGAAGCTTTCTTT.

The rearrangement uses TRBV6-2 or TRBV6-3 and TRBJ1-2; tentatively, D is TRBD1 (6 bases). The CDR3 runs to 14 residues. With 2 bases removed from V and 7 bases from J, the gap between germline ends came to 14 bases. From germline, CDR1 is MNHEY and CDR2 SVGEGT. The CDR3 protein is CASSYQGIVSGYTF. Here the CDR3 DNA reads TGTGCCAGCAGTTACCAGGGGATAGTGAGTGGCTACACCTTC.

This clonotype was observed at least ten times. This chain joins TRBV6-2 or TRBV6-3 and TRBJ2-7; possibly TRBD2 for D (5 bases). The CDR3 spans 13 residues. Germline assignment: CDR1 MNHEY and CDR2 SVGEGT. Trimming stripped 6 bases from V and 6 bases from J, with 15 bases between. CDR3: CASSPPRRGEQYF. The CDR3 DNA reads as TGTGCCAGCAGCCCCCCCCGCCGGGGCGAGCAGTACTTC.

CDR3 nucleotide sequence: TGCGCCAGCAGCCAAGGATATTCGACAGGGGGCACTGAAGCTTTCTTT. Translating it yields CASSQGYSTGGTEAFF. The chain joins TRBV4-1 to TRBJ1-1, with 9 nucleotides matching TRBD1. CDR3 length: 16 amino acids. V shed 1 base and J 4 bases; nucleotides not matched to a gene: 7. Germline loops: CDR1 MGHRA, CDR2 YSYEKL.

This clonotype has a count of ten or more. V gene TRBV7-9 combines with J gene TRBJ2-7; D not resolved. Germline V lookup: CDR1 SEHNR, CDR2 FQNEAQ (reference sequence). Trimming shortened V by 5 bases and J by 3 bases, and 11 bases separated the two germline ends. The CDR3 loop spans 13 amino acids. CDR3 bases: TGTGCCAGCAGCCCCCGGTCTGTCTACGAGCAGTACTTC. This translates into CASSPRSVYEQYF.

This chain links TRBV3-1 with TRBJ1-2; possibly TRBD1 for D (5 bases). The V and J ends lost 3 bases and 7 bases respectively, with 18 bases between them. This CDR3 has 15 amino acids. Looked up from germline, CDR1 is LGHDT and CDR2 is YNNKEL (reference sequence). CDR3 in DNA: TGTGCCAGCAGCCACCTAGATGGGACTCACTCTGGCTACACCTTC. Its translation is CASSHLDGTHSGYTF.

The CDR3 region is CASSEFSAGVGEQYF. CDR3 bases: TGTGCCAGCAGTGAATTTTCGGCGGGAGTAGGAGAGCAGTACTTC. The rearrangement links TRBV2 to TRBJ2-7; 7 bases are a match to TRBD2. Germline CDR1 and CDR2: SNHLY and FYNNEI. This CDR3 is 15 amino acids long. Losses at the gene ends were 2 bases for V and 7 bases for J; bases not matched to a gene: 11.

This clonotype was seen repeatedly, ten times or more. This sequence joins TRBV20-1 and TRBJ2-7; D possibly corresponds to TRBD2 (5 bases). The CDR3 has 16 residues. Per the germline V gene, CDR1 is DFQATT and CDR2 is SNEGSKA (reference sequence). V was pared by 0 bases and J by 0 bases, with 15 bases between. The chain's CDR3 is CSARESETGSSYEQYF. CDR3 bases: TGCAGTGCTAGAGAATCCGAGACGGGGAGCTCCTACGAGCAGTACTTC.

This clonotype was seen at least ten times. The CDR3 sequence: CASSFGTASGAFF. DNA of the CDR3: TGTGCCAGCAGCTTCGGGACAGCCTCGGGCGCTTTCTTT. This chain joins TRBV11-2 and TRBJ1-1; 7 positions agree with TRBD1. Germline V gives CDR1 SGHAT, CDR2 FQNNGV. J was trimmed by 11 bases and V by 3 bases; bases with no gene match: 9. The CDR3 sequence is 13 residues long.

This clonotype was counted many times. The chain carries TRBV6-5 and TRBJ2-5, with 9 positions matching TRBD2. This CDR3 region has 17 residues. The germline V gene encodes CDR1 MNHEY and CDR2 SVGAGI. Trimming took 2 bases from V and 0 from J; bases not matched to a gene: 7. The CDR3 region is CASSYRASGTYQETQYF. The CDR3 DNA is TGTGCCAGCAGTTACCGGGCTAGCGGGACGTACCAAGAGACCCAGTACTTC.

CDR3 region: CASSPPGQHSGANVLTF. In DNA form, the CDR3 reads TGTGCCAGCTCACCTCCGGGACAGCACTCTGGGGCCAACGTCCTGACTTTC. This sequence joins TRBV18 and TRBJ2-6; 7 nucleotides agree with TRBD1. The CDR3 has 17 residues. Germline V lookup: CDR1 KGHSH, CDR2 LQKENI. Unmatched junction bases numbered 5, after V lost 3 bases and J lost 0 bases.